This T cell receptor (beta chain) is drawn from a study of neurological immune-mediated disorders. Overall study findings and caveats: None of the CDR3 amino acid sequences of expanded clones were shared across subjects, and this suggested private repertoires in all groups.

Time point here: longitudinal time-point 1 (baseline). For the unsorted libraries, 2 million PBMCs stored at -80 C served as input. The cDNA was generated through 5'RACE incorporating 10-nucleotide random UMIs. Per sequencing run, 15-18 subjects together gave over 190 million TCR-beta sequences. TCRdb reprocessed the 5' RACE reads via MiXCR and lists one record per CDR3 protein. The sample carries some 49,000 distinct CDR3 sequences, 10% recorded once. The CDR3 has 15 residues. Germline-derived CDR1 and CDR2 are SGHRS and YFSETQ. V trimming: 2 bases; J trimming: 3 bases; junction bases outside the gene matches: 7. About this clonotype: Its antigen is as yet unknown.

The TCR comes from a woman aged 40 to 49 in good health. The sequenced sample was PBMCs. The rearrangement uses TRBV5-1 and TRBJ1-2, with 7 bases that match TRBD1. CDR3 DNA: TGCGCCAGCAGCTTTGAGGGGGCAACAGACTATGGCTACACCTTC. Its protein is CASSFEGATDYGYTF. Variable domain in full (rest from reference TRBV5-1 and TRBJ1-2): KAGVTQTPRYLIKTRGQQVTLSCSPISGHRSVSWYQQTPGQGLQFLFEYFSETQRNKGNFPGRFSGRQFSNSRSEMNVSTLELGDSALYLCASSFEGATDYGYTFGSGTRLTVV.